The clone carrying this T cell receptor beta chain has a handful of counts. This record comes from a study of beta chain features in type 1 diabetes. As every portion of the isolated RNA was reverse transcribed, the sequencing read expressed TCRB transcripts. Produced via immunoSEQ multiplex PCR; TCRdb's table is partial and in-frame only. The sample carries 250,000 to 300,000 clones, approximately 8% recorded once. This CDR3 is 15 amino acids long. J gave up 5 bases and V 2 bases, and 4 bases lay outside the gene matches. CDR1 is SNHLY and CDR2 is FYNNEI in the germline V gene. This chain uses TRBV2 with TRBJ2-7; 12 nucleotides align to TRBD2. The specimen sequenced was central memory CD4+ T cells from blood. The TCR comes from a woman between 18 and 29 years old in good health. The CDR3 loop is CASSEHRTSGDEQYF. DNA of the CDR3: TGTGCCAGCAGTGAACATCGGACTAGCGGGGACGAGCAGTACTTC.